A single sample is the source of the 6 T cell receptor beta chains below, sequenced in a study of T cells after yellow fever vaccination. TCRdb analysed the 5' RACE reads with MiXCR anew, one entry per CDR3 protein. The table lists about 57,000 distinct CDR3 sequences, 6% to 7.5% of them singletons. The specimen comprised CD8+ T cells sorted from PBMCs, sampled 15 days after the yellow fever booster vaccination. These receptor sequences come from a man aged 30 to 45 who received the YFV17D yellow fever vaccine.

At least ten counts were recorded for this clonotype. The CDR3 DNA is TGCAGCGTTGGCTATCTGGGTGAGACCCAGTACTTC. Its protein is CSVGYLGETQYF. The chain couples TRBV29-1 to TRBJ2-5; D unresolved. V shed 4 bases and J shed 5 bases, with 11 bases lying between them. The length of the CDR3 is 12 residues. Germline lookup yields CDR1 SQVTM and CDR2 ANQGSEA.

This clonotype was found many times. V usage is TRBV7-9 and J usage is TRBJ1-1; D unresolved. Germline V gene lookup returns CDR1 SEHNR and CDR2 FQNEAQ (reference sequence). The CDR3 is made up of 12 amino acids. The V end lost 6 bases, the J end lost 0 bases, and 5 bases lay between the germline ends. In DNA form, the CDR3 reads TGTGCCAGCAGAGAGTTGAACACTGAAGCTTTCTTT. It encodes CASRELNTEAFF.

This clonotype was seen many times. This chain connects TRBV7-3 to TRBJ1-5; D possibly corresponds to TRBD1 (5 bases). V lost 3 bases and J lost 3, with 9 bases in between. CDR1 SGHTA and CDR2 FQGTGA come from the germline V gene. This CDR3 has 14 amino acids. The CDR3 region is CASSFGGTNQPQHF. The CDR3 nucleotides are TGTGCCAGCAGCTTCGGAGGGACCAATCAGCCCCAGCATTTT.

This clonotype was observed many times. The chain couples TRBV11-2 to TRBJ1-2; D is ambiguous. Germline lookup yields CDR1 SGHAT and CDR2 FQNNGV. The CDR3 totals 11 residues. V lost 8 bases and J lost 10, with 14 bases in between. The CDR3 is CASRVGIVYTF. DNA for the CDR3: TGTGCCAGCCGTGTTGGTATTGTCTACACCTTC.

This clonotype was recorded at least ten times. The genes are TRBV28 and TRBJ1-1; 9 bases line up with TRBD1. The CDR3 is 13 amino acids. Germline loops: CDR1 MDHEN, CDR2 SYDVKM. V lost 5 bases and J lost 5; bases outside the gene matches: 3. The CDR3 reads CASSLTGGTEAFF. In nucleotides, the CDR3 is TGTGCCAGCAGTCTGACAGGGGGAACTGAAGCTTTCTTT.

This clonotype has ten or more counts. This chain links TRBV5-4 with TRBJ2-2; D not resolved. The CDR3 is made up of 14 amino acids. V was cut by 10 bases and J by 4 bases, with 17 bases left in between. Germline V gene data show CDR1 as SGHNT and CDR2 as YYREEE (reference sequence). Written as DNA, the CDR3 is TGTGCCGGTTTTATGAAATTTGGCACCGGGGAGCTGTTTTTT. It encodes CAGFMKFGTGELFF.